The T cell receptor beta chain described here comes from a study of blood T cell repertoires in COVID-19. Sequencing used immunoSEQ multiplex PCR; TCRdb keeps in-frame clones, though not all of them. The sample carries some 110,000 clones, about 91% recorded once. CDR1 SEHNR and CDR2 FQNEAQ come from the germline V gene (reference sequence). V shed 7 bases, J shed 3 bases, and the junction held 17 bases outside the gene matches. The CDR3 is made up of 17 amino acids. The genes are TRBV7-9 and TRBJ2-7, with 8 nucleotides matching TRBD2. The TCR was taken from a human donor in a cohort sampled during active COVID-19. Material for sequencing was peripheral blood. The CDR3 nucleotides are TGTGCCAGCACCAAAGGCGTAGCGGGGACGGAAGACTACGAGCAGTACTTC. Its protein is CASTKGVAGTEDYEQYF.